These 27 T cell receptor beta chains were sequenced from one sample in a study of Tregs in tolerant kidney transplant recipients. Clones were sequenced by immunoSEQ multiplex PCR, and TCRdb holds only the in-frame ones, with some missing. The sample yields approximately 90,000 clones, approximately 90% seen once. Sequences were obtained from CD8+ T cells from blood. The origin of the receptors is a human donor in good health.

The chain links TRBV7-9 to TRBJ2-7; 9 positions agree with TRBD1. Germline CDR1 and CDR2: SEHNR and FQNEAQ (reference sequence). This CDR3 has 17 residues. V trimming: 5 bases; J trimming: 3 bases; junction bases outside the gene matches: 14. This CDR3 reads CASSPHFGDRGDYEQYF. In DNA form, the CDR3 reads TGTGCCAGCAGCCCCCACTTTGGAGACAGGGGGGACTACGAGCAGTACTTC.

The chain has TRBV7-9 and TRBJ1-1; D is ambiguous. This CDR3 is 16 amino acids long. Per the germline V gene, CDR1 is SEHNR and CDR2 is FQNEAQ (reference sequence). The V end was cut by 7 bases, the J end by 5 bases, with 23 bases between. The CDR3 sequence is CASTVGFGLKDTEAFF. DNA of the CDR3: TGTGCCAGCACCGTCGGGTTTGGGCTTAAAGATACTGAAGCTTTCTTT.

This sequence joins TRBV6-1 and TRBJ2-7; 11 bases are a match to TRBD1. After removal of 1 base from V and 2 bases from J, the junction contained 4 bases not matched to a gene. CDR3 size: 16 residues. From germline, CDR1 is MNHNS and CDR2 SASEGT. CDR3 region: CASSEVWTGGAYEQYF. The CDR3 nucleotides read TGTGCCAGCAGTGAAGTGTGGACAGGGGGCGCCTACGAGCAGTACTTC.

The gene calls are TRBV27 and TRBJ2-7; D unclear. CDR3 length: 13 residues. With 5 bases removed from V and 0 bases from J, the gap between germline ends came to 8 bases. Germline assignment: CDR1 MNHEY and CDR2 SMNVEV (reference sequence). CDR3 sequence reads: CASSPYPSYEQYF. Here the CDR3 DNA reads TGTGCCAGCAGTCCCTACCCCTCCTACGAGCAGTACTTC.

J is TRBJ2-5 and V is TRBV10-3; D may correspond to TRBD1 or TRBD2 (5 bases each). The V gene's germline CDR1 is ENHRY and CDR2 SYGVKD. The CDR3 runs 14 residues. V lost 10 bases, J lost 12 bases, and 27 bases lay in between. CDR3: CASSSNRDPGREYF. Written as DNA, the CDR3 is TGTGCCAGCAGCTCGAACCGGGACCCTGGGCGGGAGTACTTC.

V is TRBV11-2 and J is TRBJ1-4; 8 bases line up with TRBD1. V trimming: 1 base; J trimming: 3 bases; junction bases outside the gene matches: 7. This CDR3 spans 17 amino acids. Germline V CDR1 and CDR2: SGHAT, FQNNGV. CDR3 region: CASSLVLGQGPNEKLFF. The CDR3, as DNA: TGTGCCAGCAGCTTAGTCCTTGGACAGGGCCCTAATGAAAAACTGTTTTTT.

The chain couples TRBV2 to TRBJ2-5; D ambiguous. The CDR3 spans 11 residues. Per germline, CDR1 SNHLY and CDR2 FYNNEI. V lost 11 bases and J lost 0, with 7 bases in between. The CDR3 spells CARGYQETQYF. CDR3 DNA sequence: TGTGCCCGAGGATACCAAGAGACCCAGTACTTC.

The genes are TRBV6-4 and TRBJ2-2, with TRBD1 as a possible D gene (6 bases). Looked up from germline, CDR1 is MRHNA and CDR2 is SNTAGT. The CDR3 spans 17 residues. Deletions cut 0 bases from V and 4 bases from J, with 15 bases between. The CDR3 protein is CASSDSDSSEATGELFF. Here the CDR3 DNA reads TGTGCCAGCAGTGACTCGGACAGCTCGGAGGCCACCGGGGAGCTGTTTTTT.

The chain combines TRBV5-1 with TRBJ2-1, with TRBD2 matching 7 bases. Germline V gene data show CDR1 as SGHRS and CDR2 as YFSETQ. The J segment lost 3 bases and the V segment lost 0 bases, leaving 6 bases of the junction unmatched. The CDR3 contains 16 residues. In nucleotides, the CDR3 is TGCGCCAGCAGCTTGGAGGGTAGCGGGTTCTACAATGAGCAGTTCTTC. This translates into CASSLEGSGFYNEQFF.

This sequence joins TRBV13 and TRBJ2-3; D tentatively fits TRBD1 or TRBD2 (6 bases each). The CDR3 totals 13 residues. Germline loops: CDR1 PRHDT, CDR2 FYEKMQ (reference sequence). The V and J ends lost 3 bases and 6 bases respectively, with 10 bases between them. Here the CDR3 reads CASSFEGGDTQYF. The CDR3 DNA reads TGTGCCAGCAGCTTCGAGGGGGGCGATACGCAGTATTTT. Combining the CDR3 with reference TRBV13 and TRBJ2-3 gives the whole variable domain AAGVIQSPRHLIKEKRETATLKCYPIPRHDTVYWYQQGPGQDPQFLISFYEKMQSDKGSIPDRFSAQQFSDYHSELNMSSLELGDSALYFCASSFEGGDTQYFGPGTRLTVL.

This chain uses TRBV6-6 with TRBJ2-7, with D tentatively TRBD1 (7 bases). The CDR3 has 15 residues. Germline lookup yields CDR1 MNHNY and CDR2 SVGAGI (reference sequence). The germline V and J ends were trimmed by 0 bases and 5 bases, with 14 bases remaining between them. The CDR3 nucleotides read TGTGCCAGCAGTTACTCGGACAGGCGGGGCGACGAGCAGTACTTC. Protein product: CASSYSDRRGDEQYF.

The chain couples TRBV4-1 to TRBJ2-3; 11 bases map to TRBD1. The germline gives CDR1 MGHRA, CDR2 YSYEKL. The CDR3 sequence is 17 residues long. J gave up 1 base and V 7 bases, and 10 bases lay outside the gene matches. Here the CDR3 reads CASTNRDRGTGTDTQYF. The CDR3 DNA reads as TGCGCCAGCACAAACCGGGACAGGGGGACGGGCACAGATACGCAGTATTTT.

The chain recombines TRBV7-9 with TRBJ1-2; 7 positions agree with TRBD1. J was trimmed by 6 bases and V by 5 bases; bases with no gene match: 6. Germline V lookup: CDR1 SEHNR, CDR2 FQNEAQ (reference sequence). The CDR3 extends over 13 amino acids. The CDR3 loop is CASSATGADGYTF. As DNA, the CDR3 is TGTGCCAGCAGCGCCACAGGGGCGGATGGCTACACCTTC.

This chain links TRBV27 with TRBJ2-2; no reliable D call. Looked up from germline, CDR1 is MNHEY and CDR2 is SMNVEV (reference sequence). V shed 5 bases and J shed 9 bases, with 13 bases lying between them. This CDR3 contains 13 residues. DNA of the CDR3: TGTGCCAGCAGTCTCCAGACCTTGAGGGAGCTGTTTTTT. Amino acids: CASSLQTLRELFF.

This rearrangement joins TRBV19 to TRBJ2-1; D is perhaps TRBD1 (6 bases). From germline, CDR1 is LNHDA and CDR2 SQIVND (reference sequence). The CDR3 covers 13 residues. Trimming pared 5 bases from V and 4 bases from J, leaving 9 bases between. Here the CDR3 DNA reads TGTGCCAGTAGTCCTGGACAGTACAATGAGCAGTTCTTC. As protein: CASSPGQYNEQFF.

The rearrangement uses TRBV9 and TRBJ2-5; D possibly corresponds to TRBD1 (6 bases). The germline V gene has CDR1 SGDLS and CDR2 YYNGEE. V lost 3 bases and J 5 bases, leaving 17 bases between the germline ends. This CDR3 has 15 amino acids. The chain's CDR3 is CASSAEGGVGETQYF. The CDR3 DNA follows: TGTGCCAGCAGCGCCGAAGGGGGAGTGGGGGAGACCCAGTACTTC.

The chain has TRBV7-9 and TRBJ2-7; 9 positions agree with TRBD1. The CDR3 sequence is 14 residues long. V shed 3 bases, J shed 5 bases, and the junction held 5 bases outside the gene matches. In germline, CDR1 is SEHNR, CDR2 FQNEAQ (reference sequence). Here the CDR3 DNA reads TGTGCCAGCAGCTTCCGGGACAGGGATAACGAGCAGTACTTC. Its protein is CASSFRDRDNEQYF.

This sequence joins TRBV4-2 and TRBJ2-3; D gene ambiguous. Germline V gene sequence: CDR1 LGHNA, CDR2 YNFKEQ. Trimming removed 4 bases from V and 6 bases from J, with 11 bases in between. The CDR3 has 13 amino acids. In DNA form, the CDR3 reads TGTGCCAGCAGCCCCCTGGAGATGGATACGCAGTATTTT. Its translation is CASSPLEMDTQYF.

The rearrangement uses TRBV19 and TRBJ2-4; 10 bases are shared with TRBD2. The CDR3 covers 16 residues. The V segment lost 2 bases and the J segment 7 bases; nucleotides outside the gene matches: 8. Germline V gives CDR1 LNHDA, CDR2 SQIVND (reference sequence). The CDR3 nucleotides are TGTGCCAGTAGTATAATAGCGGGAGGCCTCCAGAACATTCAGTACTTC. The encoded protein is CASSIIAGGLQNIQYF. The complete variable domain, with remaining parts taken from reference TRBV19 and TRBJ2-4, reads DGGITQSPKYLFRKEGQNVTLSCEQNLNHDAMYWYRQDPGQGLRLIYYSQIVNDFQKGDIAEGYSVSREKKESFPLTVTSAQKNPTAFYLCASSIIAGGLQNIQYFGAGTRLSVL.

The chain uses TRBV4-1 and TRBJ1-1, with TRBD1 matching 9 bases. CDR1 and CDR2 (germline): MGHRA, YSYEKL. CDR3 size: 15 residues. V trimming: 0 bases; J trimming: 5 bases; junction bases outside the gene matches: 4. The CDR3 DNA sequence: TGCGCCAGCAGCCAAGACGAGGGACAGGGAACTGAAGCTTTCTTT. Protein product: CASSQDEGQGTEAFF.

The rearrangement joins TRBV29-1 to TRBJ1-1, with 10 bases fitting TRBD1. V shed 7 bases and J 3 bases; nucleotides not matched to a gene: 5. The CDR3 contains 13 residues. CDR1 and CDR2 (germline): SQVTM, ANQGSEA. The CDR3 reads CSARTGGYTEAFF. The CDR3 DNA reads as TGCAGCGCCCGGACAGGGGGGTACACTGAAGCTTTCTTT. The full variable domain, in which reference TRBV29-1 and TRBJ1-1 provide the parts outside the CDR3, is SAVISQKPSRDICQRGTSLTIQCQVDSQVTMMFWYRQQPGQSLTLIATANQGSEATYESGFVIDKFPISRPNLTFSTLTVSNMSPEDSSIYLCSARTGGYTEAFFGQGTRLTVV.

The chain combines TRBV6-5 with TRBJ2-3; 10 nucleotides match TRBD2. This CDR3 has 13 residues. The germline V gene has CDR1 MNHEY and CDR2 SVGAGI. V lost 6 bases, J lost 6 bases, and 3 bases stayed unmatched. The CDR3 region has the DNA TGTGCCAGCAGCATGACTAGCGGGGATACGCAGTATTTT. Its translation is CASSMTSGDTQYF.

The chain combines TRBV27 with TRBJ1-1, with TRBD1 identical over 8 bases. The length of the CDR3 is 14 residues. V shed 4 bases, J shed 11 bases, and the junction held 12 bases outside the gene matches. Per the germline V gene, CDR1 is MNHEY and CDR2 is SMNVEV (reference sequence). Written as DNA, the CDR3 is TGTGCCAGCAGTTCCCTTGGCAGGGGGCTTTGGGCTTTCTTT. This sequence encodes CASSSLGRGLWAFF.

J is TRBJ2-7 and V is TRBV6-5; D is perhaps TRBD1 or TRBD2 (5 bases each). CDR1 and CDR2 from the germline V gene are MNHEY and SVGAGI. The V end lost 2 bases, the J end lost 3 bases, and 11 bases lay between the germline ends. CDR3 length: 14 amino acids. CDR3 protein: CASSYGTGFYEQYF. DNA for the CDR3: TGTGCCAGCAGTTACGGGACGGGATTCTACGAGCAGTACTTC.

The chain links TRBV10-3 to TRBJ2-3; weak D call: TRBD2 (6 bases). This CDR3 has 18 residues. V dropped 2 bases and J dropped 0 bases, with 18 bases sitting between them. Germline V CDR1 and CDR2: ENHRY, SYGVKD. The CDR3 nucleotides are TGTGCCATCAGTGAGGCGCTTAGTCTTGGGGGGAGCACAGATACGCAGTATTTT. Translating gives CAISEALSLGGSTDTQYF.

This clone was counted a single time. The chain links TRBV6-5 to TRBJ1-1, with no clear D. The CDR3 consists of 13 residues. The V gene's germline CDR1 is MNHEY and CDR2 SVGAGI. Trimming left V 2 bases short and J 1 base short, with 5 bases between. CDR3 region: CASSYPPNTEAFF. The CDR3, as DNA: TGTGCCAGCAGTTACCCTCCGAACACTGAAGCTTTCTTT.

This chain uses TRBV4-1 with TRBJ2-7; D is uncertain. The CDR3 sequence is 14 residues long. CDR1 is MGHRA, CDR2 YSYEKL, per germline. Trimming removed 1 base at V and 0 bases at J, with 7 bases between. For the CDR3, the DNA is TGCGCCAGCAGCCAAGTCCTGGACTCCTACGAGCAGTACTTC. It is translated as CASSQVLDSYEQYF.